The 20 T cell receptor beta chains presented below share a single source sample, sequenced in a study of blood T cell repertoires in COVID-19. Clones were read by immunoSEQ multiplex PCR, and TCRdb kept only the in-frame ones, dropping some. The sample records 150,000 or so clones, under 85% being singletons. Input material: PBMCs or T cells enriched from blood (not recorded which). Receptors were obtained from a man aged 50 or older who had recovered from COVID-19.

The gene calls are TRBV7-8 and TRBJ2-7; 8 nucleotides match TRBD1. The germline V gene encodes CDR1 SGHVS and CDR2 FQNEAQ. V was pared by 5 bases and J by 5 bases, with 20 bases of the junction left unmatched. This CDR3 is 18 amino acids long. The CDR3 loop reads CASSNPPPGQGETNEQYF. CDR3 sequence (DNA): TGTGCCAGCAGCAACCCCCCGCCCGGACAGGGTGAAACAAACGAGCAGTACTTC.

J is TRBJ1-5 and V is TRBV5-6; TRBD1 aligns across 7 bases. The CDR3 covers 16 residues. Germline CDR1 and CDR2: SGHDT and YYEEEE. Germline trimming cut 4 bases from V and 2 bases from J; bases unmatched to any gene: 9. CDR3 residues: CASSARSGGGNQPQHF. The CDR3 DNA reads TGTGCCAGCAGCGCCCGGTCAGGGGGAGGCAATCAGCCCCAGCATTTT. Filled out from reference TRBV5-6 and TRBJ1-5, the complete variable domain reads DAGVTQSPTHLIKTRGQQVTLRCSPKSGHDTVSWYQQALGQGPQFIFQYYEEEERQRGNFPDRFSGHQFPNYSSELNVNALLLGDSALYLCASSARSGGGNQPQHFGDGTRLSIL.

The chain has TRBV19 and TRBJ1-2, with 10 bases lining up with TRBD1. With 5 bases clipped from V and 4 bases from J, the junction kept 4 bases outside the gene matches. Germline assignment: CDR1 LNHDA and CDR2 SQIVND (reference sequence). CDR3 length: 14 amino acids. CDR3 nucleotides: TGTGCCAGTAGTCCCCGGACAGGGGGCTATGGCTACACCTTC. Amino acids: CASSPRTGGYGYTF.

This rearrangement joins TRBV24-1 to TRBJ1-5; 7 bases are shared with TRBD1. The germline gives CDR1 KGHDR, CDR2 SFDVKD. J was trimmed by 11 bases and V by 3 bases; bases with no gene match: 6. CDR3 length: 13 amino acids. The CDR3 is CATSDASTGSQHF. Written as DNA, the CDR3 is TGTGCCACCAGTGATGCGTCGACAGGGTCCCAGCATTTT.

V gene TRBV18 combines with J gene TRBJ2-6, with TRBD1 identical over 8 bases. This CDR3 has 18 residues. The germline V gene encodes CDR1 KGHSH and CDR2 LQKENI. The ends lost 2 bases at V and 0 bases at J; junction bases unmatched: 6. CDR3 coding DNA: TGTGCCAGCTCACCAATGACAGGGGCCAGCTCTGGGGCCAACGTCCTGACTTTC. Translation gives CASSPMTGASSGANVLTF.

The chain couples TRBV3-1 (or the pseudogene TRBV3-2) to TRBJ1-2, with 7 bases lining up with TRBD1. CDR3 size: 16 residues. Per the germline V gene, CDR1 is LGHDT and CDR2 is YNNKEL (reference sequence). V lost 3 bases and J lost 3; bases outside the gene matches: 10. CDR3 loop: CASSQTVTGPHYGYTF. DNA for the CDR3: TGTGCCAGCAGCCAGACTGTGACAGGGCCCCACTATGGCTACACCTTC.

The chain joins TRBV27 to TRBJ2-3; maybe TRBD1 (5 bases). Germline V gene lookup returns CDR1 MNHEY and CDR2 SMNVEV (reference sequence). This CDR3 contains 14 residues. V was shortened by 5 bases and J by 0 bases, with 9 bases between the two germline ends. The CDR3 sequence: CASSTRQSTDTQYF. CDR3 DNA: TGTGCCAGCAGTACCCGACAGAGCACAGATACGCAGTATTTT.

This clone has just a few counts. CDR3 residues: CASIGGFNTEAFF. In DNA, the CDR3 is TGTGCCAGCATTGGAGGTTTTAACACTGAAGCTTTCTTT. This chain joins TRBV27 and TRBJ1-1, with no clear D. V lost 7 bases to trimming and J lost 2 bases, with 11 bases between them. Germline loops: CDR1 MNHEY, CDR2 SMNVEV (reference sequence). The length of the CDR3 is 13 residues.

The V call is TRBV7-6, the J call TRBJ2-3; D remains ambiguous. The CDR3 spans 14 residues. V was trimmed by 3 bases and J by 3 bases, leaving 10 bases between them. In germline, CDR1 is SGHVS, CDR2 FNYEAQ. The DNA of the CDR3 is TGTGCCAGCAGCTTCGCCCGCAGGACAGATACGCAGTATTTT. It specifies CASSFARRTDTQYF.

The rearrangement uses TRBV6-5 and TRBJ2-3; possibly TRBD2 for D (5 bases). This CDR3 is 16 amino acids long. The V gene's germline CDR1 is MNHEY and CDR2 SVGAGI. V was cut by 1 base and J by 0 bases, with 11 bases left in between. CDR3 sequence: CASSYYPGVSTDTQYF. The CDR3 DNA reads TGTGCCAGCAGTTACTATCCCGGGGTTAGCACAGATACGCAGTATTTT.

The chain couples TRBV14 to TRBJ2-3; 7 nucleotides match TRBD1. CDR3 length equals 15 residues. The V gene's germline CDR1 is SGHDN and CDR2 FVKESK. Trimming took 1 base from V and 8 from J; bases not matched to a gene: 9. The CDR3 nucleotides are TGTGCCAGCAGCCAAGCAGGGGGTTCTAGGGGTACGCAGTATTTT. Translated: CASSQAGGSRGTQYF.

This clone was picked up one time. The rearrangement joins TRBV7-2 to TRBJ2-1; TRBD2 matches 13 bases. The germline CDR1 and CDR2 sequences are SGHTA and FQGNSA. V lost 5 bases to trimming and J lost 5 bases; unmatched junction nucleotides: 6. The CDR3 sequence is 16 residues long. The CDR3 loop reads CASSTTTSGGDNEQFF. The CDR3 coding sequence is TGTGCCAGCAGCACCACCACTAGCGGGGGGGACAATGAGCAGTTCTTC.

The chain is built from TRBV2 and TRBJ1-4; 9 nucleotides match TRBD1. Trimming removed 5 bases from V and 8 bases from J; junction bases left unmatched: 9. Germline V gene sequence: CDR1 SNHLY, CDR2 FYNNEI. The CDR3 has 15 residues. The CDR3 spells CASSRQGGRGEKLFF. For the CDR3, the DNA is TGTGCCAGCAGTAGACAGGGGGGCCGAGGGGAAAAACTGTTTTTT.

CDR3 nucleotide sequence: TGTGCCAGCAGTTTAGGGCATAACTATGGCTACACCTTC. Translation gives CASSLGHNYGYTF. The rearrangement joins TRBV28 to TRBJ1-2, with D unresolved. The germline V gene encodes CDR1 MDHEN and CDR2 SYDVKM. With 2 bases removed from V and 1 base from J, the gap between germline ends came to 5 bases. CDR3 size: 13 residues.

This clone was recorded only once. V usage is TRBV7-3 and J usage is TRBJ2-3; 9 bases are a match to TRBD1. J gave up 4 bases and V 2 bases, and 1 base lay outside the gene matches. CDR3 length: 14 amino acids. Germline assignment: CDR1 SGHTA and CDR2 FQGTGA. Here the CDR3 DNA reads TGTGCCAGCAGCTTAGGGACAGGGCCAGATACGCAGTATTTT. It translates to CASSLGTGPDTQYF.

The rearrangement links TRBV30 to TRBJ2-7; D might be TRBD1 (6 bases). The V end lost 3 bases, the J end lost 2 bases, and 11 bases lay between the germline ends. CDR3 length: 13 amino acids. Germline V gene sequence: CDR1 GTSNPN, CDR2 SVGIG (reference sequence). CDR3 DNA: TGTGCCTGGAGGCCTGGACAGACCTACGAGCAGTACTTC. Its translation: CAWRPGQTYEQYF.

The CDR3 sequence: CASSLEGLNTEAFF. Here the CDR3 DNA reads TGTGCCAGCAGCTTAGAGGGCCTGAACACTGAAGCTTTCTTT. This chain connects TRBV11-2 to TRBJ1-1; D gene ambiguous. Germline V gene data show CDR1 as SGHAT and CDR2 as FQNNGV. Trimming took 0 bases from V and 0 from J, leaving 5 bases between them. This CDR3 has 14 residues.

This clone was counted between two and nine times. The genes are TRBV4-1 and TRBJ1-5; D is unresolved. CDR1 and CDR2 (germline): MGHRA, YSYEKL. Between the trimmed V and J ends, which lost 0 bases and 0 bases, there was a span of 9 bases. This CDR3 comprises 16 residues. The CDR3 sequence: CASSQEPVLSNQPQHF. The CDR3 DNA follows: TGCGCCAGCAGCCAAGAGCCAGTCCTTAGCAATCAGCCCCAGCATTTT.

CDR3 sequence reads: CASSARPGLADNEQFF. CDR3 in DNA: TGTGCCAGCAGCGCGAGGCCGGGACTAGCGGACAATGAGCAGTTCTTC. This chain uses TRBV9 with TRBJ2-1, with TRBD2 identical over 11 bases. The CDR3 runs 16 residues. The trim removed 3 bases at V and 5 bases at J, leaving 7 bases unmatched. The germline CDR1 and CDR2 sequences are SGDLS and YYNGEE. The variable domain in full, completed from reference TRBV9 and TRBJ2-1, reads DSGVTQTPKHLITATGQRVTLRCSPRSGDLSVYWYQQSLDQGLQFLIQYYNGEERAKGNILERFSAQQFPDLHSELNLSSLELGDSALYFCASSARPGLADNEQFFGPGTRLTVL.

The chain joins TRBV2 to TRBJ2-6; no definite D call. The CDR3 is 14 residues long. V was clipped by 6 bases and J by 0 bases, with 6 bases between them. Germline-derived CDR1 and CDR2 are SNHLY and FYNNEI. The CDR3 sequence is CASRARSGANVLTF. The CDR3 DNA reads TGTGCCAGCAGAGCACGCTCTGGGGCCAACGTCCTGACTTTC.